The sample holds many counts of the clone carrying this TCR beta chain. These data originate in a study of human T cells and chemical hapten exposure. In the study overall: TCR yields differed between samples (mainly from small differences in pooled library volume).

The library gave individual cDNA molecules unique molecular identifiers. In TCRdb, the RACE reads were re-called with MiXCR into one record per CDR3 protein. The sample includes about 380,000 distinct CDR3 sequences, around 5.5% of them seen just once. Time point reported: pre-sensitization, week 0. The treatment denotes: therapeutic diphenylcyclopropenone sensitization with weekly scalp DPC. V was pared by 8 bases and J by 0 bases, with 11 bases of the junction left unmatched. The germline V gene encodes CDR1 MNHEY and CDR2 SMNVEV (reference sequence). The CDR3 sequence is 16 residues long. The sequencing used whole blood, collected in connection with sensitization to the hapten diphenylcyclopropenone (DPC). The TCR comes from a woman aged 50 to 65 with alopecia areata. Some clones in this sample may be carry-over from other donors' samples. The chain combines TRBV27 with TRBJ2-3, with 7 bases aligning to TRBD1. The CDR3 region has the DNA TGTGCCAGCTCTAATGACAGGGCCACTAGCACAGATACGCAGTATTTT. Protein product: CASSNDRATSTDTQYF.